This T cell receptor (beta chain) was found in a study of chemoradiotherapy in HPV16-positive cancers (dated by TCRdb to the early 2020s). Describing the broader study: Using functional T-cell assays on cells from a couple of HPV16-positive patients, the researchers defined candidate HPV-specific T-cell clones and common TCR motifs. The candidate HPV-specific TCRs and motifs were then tracked in TCR repertoires from 86 patients with HPV-related cancers. The study asked whether T-cell immunity against the HPV oncoproteins E6 and E7 changes during chemoradiotherapy and whether it affects survival.

Because repertoires were sampled repeatedly during chemoradiotherapy, clonal expansion in the tumor microenvironment could be followed. CDR1 is given as SGHAT and CDR2 as FQNNGV, both from the germline V gene. V loses 1 base at its end and J loses 6 bases; junction bases beyond the gene matches: 5. The CDR3 runs 16 amino acids, cysteine and phenylalanine included. Of all the DNA, just the CDR3 is kept, 48 bases in frame from base 1. Turning to this clone: Its antigen is still unknown. Base qualities were left out, and no much larger clone turns up one base away.

Library preparation employed the immunoSEQ multiplex PCR assay. TCRdb obtained this table from immuneACCESS and retained in-frame rearrangements with V and J assigned. These tables miss some clones; where compared with another copy, unresolved V genes account for less than half of the shortfall, and the remainder is unexplained. The table for this sample lists approximately 27,000 clones; more than 80% of them were counted only once. The ten largest account for roughly 6% of the sample. What the work shows at the level of the full study, not this receptor alone: The functional definition of HPV-specific T cells came from only a couple of HPV16-positive patients, and the survival association was reported for HPV16-positive patients. Expansion of candidate HPV-specific clones and E7-related TCR motifs was observed in the tumor microenvironment during treatment, whereas no such expansion was observed for non-HPV-specific T cells. Improved recurrence-free survival in HPV16-positive patients was associated with expansion of HPV-responsive T cells during chemoradiotherapy.

The origin of this receptor is a human donor with HPV-associated anogenital cancer. Recombination connected TRBV11-2 to TRBJ2-3; the central 12 bases match TRBD2. Sample: blood, taken from a patient who underwent chemoradiotherapy. The nucleotide sequence reads TGTGCCAGCAGCTTAGCACTAGCGGGGGGTCTGGATACGCAGTATTTT. Its translation is CASSLALAGGLDTQYF.